Listed below are T cell receptor beta chains from one sample, sequenced in a study of shared clonotypes between healthy human individuals. Assay used: immunoSEQ multiplex PCR; TCRdb lists only in-frame clones, some missing. The sample contains around 2.5 million clones, 93% of which appear only once. The sequenced sample was naive CD4+ T cells from PBMCs. These receptors all stem from a man younger than 30 in good health. Some clones in this sample may be carry-over from other donors' samples. The CDR3 runs from the conserved cysteine through the conserved F or W. D genes are given only for firm matches. A clone size is listed for some rows: how often the clone was seen (once, few, many), or a class if it is expanded.

-,TRBV5-1,TRBJ2-3,-,CASIPGHPRTDTQYF,TGCGCCAGCATACCGGGACATCCGCGCACAGATACGCAGTATTTT
-,TRBV28,TRBJ1-5,TRBD1,CASSPGQAWGNQPQHF,TGTGCCAGCAGTCCAGGACAGGCCTGGGGCAATCAGCCCCAGCATTTT
-,TRBV18,TRBJ2-1,-,CASSPLNPTRNNEQFF,TGTGCCAGCTCACCACTCAATCCCACCAGAAACAATGAGCAGTTCTTC
-,TRBV11-1,TRBJ2-3,TRBD2,CASSLRLAANTDTQYF,TGTGCCAGCAGCTTGCGACTAGCGGCCAACACAGATACGCAGTATTTT
-,TRBV6-6,TRBJ1-2,-,CASSYGSQANYGYTF,TGTGCCAGCAGTTACGGGAGTCAGGCTAACTATGGCTACACCTTC
-,TRBV28,TRBJ1-1,TRBD1,CAGAGTGGAGTEAFF,TGTGCCGGAGCCGGGACAGGGGGCGCGGGCACTGAAGCTTTCTTT
-,TRBV6-5,TRBJ2-2,-,CASTTAARGSGELFF,TGTGCCAGCACGACCGCGGCTAGAGGGAGCGGGGAGCTGTTTTTT
-,TRBV6-5,TRBJ2-7,-,CASRRRERWGYEQYF,TGTGCCAGCCGCCGCCGAGAGAGGTGGGGCTACGAGCAGTACTTC
-,TRBV6-6,TRBJ2-7,-,CASSPTWGQTWEQYF,TGTGCCAGCAGCCCGACCTGGGGCCAAACCTGGGAGCAGTACTTC
-,TRBV7-7,TRBJ2-2,TRBD1,CASSSTTGGYTGELFF,TGTGCCAGCAGCTCAACCACAGGGGGATACACCGGGGAGCTGTTTTTT
-,TRBV7-8,TRBJ1-4,-,CASSSSRLENEKLFF,TGTGCCAGCAGCTCCTCACGATTGGAGAATGAAAAACTGTTTTTT
few,TRBV30,TRBJ2-5,-,CAWSVSGRETQYF,TGTGCCTGGAGTGTATCGGGGAGAGAGACCCAGTACTTC
-,TRBV5-1,TRBJ2-1,TRBD2,CASSLDAGGPFNEQFF,TGCGCCAGCAGCTTGGATGCGGGAGGGCCCTTCAATGAGCAGTTCTTC
once,TRBV10-3,TRBJ1-1,-,CAISDIFEAFF,TGTGCCATCAGTGACATCTTTGAAGCTTTCTTT
-,TRBV7-2,TRBJ1-1,-,CASSLVNLGSFF,TGTGCCAGCAGCCTTGTAAATTTAGGGTCTTTCTTT
once,TRBV7-3,TRBJ2-3,-,CASSLTSLETDTQYF,TGTGCCAGCAGCTTAACCAGTTTGGAGACAGATACGCAGTATTTT
-,TRBV28,TRBJ2-7,TRBD2,CASSFPGLAGAYGREQYF,TGTGCCAGCAGTTTTCCGGGACTAGCGGGAGCTTACGGTAGGGAGCAGTACTTC
-,TRBV4-1,TRBJ1-5,TRBD1,CASSQRGTGMGQPQHF,TGCGCCAGCAGCCAACGGGGGACAGGGATGGGACAGCCCCAGCATTTT
once,TRBV5-3,TRBJ2-3,TRBD1,CARSLAGTGASTDTQYF,TGTGCCAGAAGCTTGGCCGGTACAGGGGCTAGCACAGATACGCAGTATTTT
-,TRBV6-1,TRBJ2-5,-,CASSAGLTAETQYF,TGTGCCAGCAGCGCAGGACTCACGGCGGAGACCCAGTACTTC
-,TRBV28,TRBJ2-4,TRBD2,CASRPSGIKNIQYF,TGTGCCAGCAGGCCTAGCGGCATTAAAAACATTCAGTACTTC
-,TRBV6-5,TRBJ1-2,TRBD1,CASSYLGQVNGYTF,TGTGCCAGCAGTTACCTTGGACAGGTGAATGGCTACACCTTC
-,TRBV5-1,TRBJ2-3,-,CASSLSSGTDTQYF,TGCGCCAGCAGCTTGTCCAGCGGCACAGATACGCAGTATTTT
-,TRBV19,TRBJ2-3,-,CASSTPFGGRGLSTDTQYF,TGTGCCAGTAGCACGCCCTTCGGGGGGCGGGGGCTTAGCACAGATACGCAGTATTTT
once,TRBV20-1,TRBJ2-7,-,CSARTAYEQYF,TGCAGTGCCCGGACAGCATACGAGCAGTACTTC
-,TRBV5-1,TRBJ1-1,-,CASSDPANTEAFF,TGCGCCAGCAGTGATCCGGCGAACACTGAAGCTTTCTTT
once,TRBV18,TRBJ1-2,-,CASSPRDSGYTF,TGTGCCAGCTCACCACGGGATTCCGGCTACACCTTC
-,TRBV29-1,TRBJ1-1,TRBD1,CSVPGQGDTEAFF,TGCAGCGTTCCGGGACAGGGGGACACTGAAGCTTTCTTT
-,TRBV9,TRBJ2-2,TRBD1,CASSGRDRSTGELFF,TGTGCCAGCAGCGGTCGGGACAGATCCACCGGGGAGCTGTTTTTT
-,TRBV6-6,TRBJ2-7,TRBD2,CASRLLAGPFYEQYF,TGTGCCAGCAGGCTACTAGCGGGGCCCTTCTACGAGCAGTACTTC
-,TRBV28,TRBJ2-3,-,CASSLLRQGPDTQYF,TGTGCCAGCAGTTTACTACGCCAGGGGCCAGATACGCAGTATTTT
-,TRBV7-3,TRBJ2-3,-,CASSFEPTDTQYF,TGTGCCAGCAGCTTTGAGCCCACAGATACGCAGTATTTT
-,TRBV30,TRBJ2-2,TRBD2,CAWRREGNTGELFF,TGTGCCTGGAGGCGGGAGGGAAACACCGGGGAGCTGTTTTTT
-,TRBV6-1,TRBJ2-7,-,CASSEARGREQYF,TGTGCCAGCAGTGAAGCTCGGGGAAGGGAGCAGTACTTC
-,TRBV28,TRBJ2-2,-,CASSYRPRETGELFF,TGTGCCAGCAGTTACAGGCCTAGGGAGACCGGGGAGCTGTTTTTT
-,TRBV2,TRBJ2-7,-,CASSWQSSYEQYF,TGTGCCAGCAGTTGGCAGTCCTCCTACGAGCAGTACTTC
-,TRBV7-6,TRBJ2-1,-,CASSSRDSPGDEQFF,TGTGCCAGCAGCAGCCGGGACTCCCCCGGGGATGAGCAGTTCTTC
once,TRBV27,TRBJ2-7,TRBD1,CASPGFLRVGQVSTYEQYF,TGTGCCAGCCCCGGATTTTTGCGCGTGGGACAGGTAAGCACCTACGAGCAGTACTTC
-,TRBV5-4,TRBJ2-5,TRBD1,CASTRRQGVEETQYF,TGTGCCAGCACTCGACGACAGGGGGTCGAAGAGACCCAGTACTTC
-,TRBV7-8,TRBJ1-3,-,CASSLWSDRNTIYF,TGTGCCAGCAGCTTATGGTCTGACCGAAACACCATATATTTT
once,TRBV2,TRBJ2-2,-,CASGDTPRNTGELFF,TGTGCCAGCGGGGACACCCCTCGTAACACCGGGGAGCTGTTTTTT
-,TRBV9,TRBJ2-5,TRBD2,CASSVVGTSIETQYF,TGTGCCAGCAGCGTAGTTGGGACTAGCATAGAGACCCAGTACTTC
-,TRBV7-2,TRBJ2-1,-,CASSLTPHGYVHEQFF,TGTGCCAGCAGCTTAACCCCCCACGGGTACGTCCATGAGCAGTTCTTC
-,TRBV5-8,TRBJ2-7,TRBD1,CASRPGTVISYEQYF,TGTGCCAGCAGACCCGGGACAGTGATTTCCTACGAGCAGTACTTC
-,TRBV5-1,TRBJ2-3,-,CASSGNTDTQYF,TGCGCCAGCAGCGGGAACACAGATACGCAGTATTTT
-,TRBV28,TRBJ2-5,-,CASSRLSQETQYF,TGTGCCAGCAGTCGCCTTAGCCAAGAGACCCAGTACTTC
-,TRBV6-1,TRBJ1-4,-,CASYNEKLFF,TGTGCCAGTTACAATGAAAAACTGTTTTTT
-,TRBV7-3,TRBJ2-1,-,CASSSAIGSNEQFF,TGTGCCAGCAGCTCGGCGATCGGCTCCAATGAGCAGTTCTTC
-,TRBV27,TRBJ2-7,-,CASTGRGGEQYF,TGTGCAAGCACCGGCCGAGGTGGCGAGCAGTACTTC
-,TRBV28,TRBJ2-3,-,CASSLPGSRTDTQYF,TGTGCCAGCAGTTTGCCAGGGTCCCGCACAGATACGCAGTATTTT
-,TRBV10-3,TRBJ2-7,-,CAHAFQKYEQYF,TGTGCCCATGCATTCCAAAAATACGAGCAGTACTTC
once,TRBV5-4,TRBJ2-6,-,CASSLWRSGANVLTF,TGTGCCAGCAGCTTGTGGCGCTCTGGGGCCAACGTCCTGACTTTC
-,TRBV5-4,TRBJ2-1,-,CASRDRGVRTYNEQFF,TGTGCCAGCAGGGATAGGGGGGTCCGGACCTACAATGAGCAGTTCTTC
-,TRBV19,TRBJ1-2,-,CASSRQVSSNYGYTF,TGTGCCAGTAGTAGACAGGTTTCCTCTAACTATGGCTACACCTTC
few,TRBV15,TRBJ1-2,-,CATSPDKNYGYTF,TGTGCCACCAGCCCTGACAAGAACTATGGCTACACCTTC
once,TRBV6-6,TRBJ1-4,TRBD1,CASSSPRTGDEKLFF,TGTGCCAGCAGCTCGCCGAGGACAGGGGATGAAAAACTGTTTTTT